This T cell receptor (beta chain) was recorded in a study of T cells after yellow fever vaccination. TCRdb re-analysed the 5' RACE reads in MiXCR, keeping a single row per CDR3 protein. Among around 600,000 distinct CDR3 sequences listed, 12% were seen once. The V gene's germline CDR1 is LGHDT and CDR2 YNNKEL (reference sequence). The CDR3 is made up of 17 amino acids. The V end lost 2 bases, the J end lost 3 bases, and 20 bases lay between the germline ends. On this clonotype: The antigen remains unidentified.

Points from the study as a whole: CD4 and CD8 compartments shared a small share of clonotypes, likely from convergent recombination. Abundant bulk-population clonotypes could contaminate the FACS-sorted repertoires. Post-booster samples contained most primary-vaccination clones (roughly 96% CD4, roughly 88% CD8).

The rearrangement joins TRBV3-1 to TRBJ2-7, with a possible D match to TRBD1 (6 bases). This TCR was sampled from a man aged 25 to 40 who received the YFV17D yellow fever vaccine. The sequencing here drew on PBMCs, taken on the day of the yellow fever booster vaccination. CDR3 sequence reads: CASSQMGTQTLYYEQYF. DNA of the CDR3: TGTGCCAGCAGCCAAATGGGGACACAGACCCTTTACTACGAGCAGTACTTC.